This passage covers 20 T cell receptor beta chains from one sample sequenced in a study of T cell repertoires in cytomegalovirus infection. MiXCR was run by TCRdb on the reads, yielding one entry per CDR3 protein. Of just under 500,000 distinct CDR3 sequences in the sample, around 30% were seen once. No antigen has been identified for these receptors. The material was cultured PBMCs, obtained from culture after CMV antigen stimulation. Receptor source: a human donor in good health (CMV status not recorded). Some clones in this sample may be carry-over from other donors' samples.

The chain is built from TRBV28 and TRBJ1-2; no reliable D call. Trimming removed 6 bases from V and 8 bases from J, with 13 bases in between. CDR3 length: 12 amino acids. Germline V gives CDR1 MDHEN, CDR2 SYDVKM. The CDR3 is CASRLRVGGYTF. The CDR3 bases are TGTGCCAGCAGACTTAGGGTGGGAGGCTACACCTTC.

This clonotype was observed many times. The V gene is TRBV7-2, the J gene TRBJ2-5, with 8 nucleotides matching TRBD1. After removal of 1 base from V and 2 bases from J, the junction contained 9 bases not matched to a gene. The CDR3 sequence is 17 residues long. In germline, CDR1 is SGHTA, CDR2 FQGNSA. The CDR3 DNA reads as TGTGCCAGCAGCTTAGTAGCGACAGGGGTGGGACAAGAGACCCAGTACTTC. Its translation: CASSLVATGVGQETQYF.

This clonotype was seen a handful of times. The chain joins TRBV6-2 or TRBV6-3 to TRBJ1-6; unclear D gene. The CDR3 has 15 amino acids. Per the germline V gene, CDR1 is MNHEY and CDR2 is SVGEGT. V was clipped by 6 bases and J by 6 bases, with 15 bases between them. Written as DNA, the CDR3 is TGTGCCAGCAGCGAAGACACGAAGATTAATTCACCCCTCCACTTT. Its protein is CASSEDTKINSPLHF.

This clonotype was seen more than once but under ten times. V is TRBV12-3 or TRBV12-4 and J is TRBJ2-3; 10 nucleotides align to TRBD2. The CDR3 is made up of 17 amino acids. V was pared by 3 bases and J by 2 bases, with 8 bases of the junction left unmatched. The chain's CDR3 is CASSFLASGGPTDTQYF. CDR3 bases: TGTGCCAGCAGTTTTTTAGCTAGCGGGGGCCCCACAGATACGCAGTATTTT.

This clonotype was observed a few times. This sequence joins TRBV12-3 or TRBV12-4 and TRBJ1-1, with a tentative D call TRBD1 (5 bases). This CDR3 has 14 residues. Trimming removed 10 bases at V and 3 bases at J, with 18 bases between. The CDR3 sequence is CATGVDSRDTEAFF. In DNA form, the CDR3 reads TGTGCCACCGGCGTCGACAGCAGGGACACTGAAGCTTTCTTT.

The table lists this clonotype with a few counts. The chain has TRBV19 and TRBJ2-1, with TRBD1 identical over 7 bases. Germline trimming cut 6 bases from V and 6 bases from J; bases unmatched to any gene: 11. The CDR3 length is 15 residues. Germline CDR1 and CDR2: LNHDA and SQIVND (reference sequence). CDR3 region: CASSNRGRGANEQFF. As DNA, the CDR3 is TGTGCCAGTAGCAACAGGGGAAGAGGCGCCAATGAGCAGTTCTTC.

This clonotype showed up just a few times. The chain carries TRBV5-5 and TRBJ1-4; D possibly corresponds to TRBD1 (5 bases). Germline V gene lookup returns CDR1 SGHKS and CDR2 YYEKEE (reference sequence). The CDR3 sequence is 16 residues long. V was trimmed by 4 bases and J by 12 bases, leaving 25 bases between them. CDR3 amino acids: CASSGIDPGPPTQLFF. The CDR3 DNA sequence: TGTGCCAGCAGCGGTATCGACCCGGGACCCCCGACGCAACTGTTTTTT.

This clonotype has a handful of counts. The chain uses TRBV4-1 and TRBJ1-2; D is possibly TRBD1 (6 bases). CDR3 size: 15 residues. The V and J ends lost 5 bases and 4 bases respectively, with 17 bases between them. Germline lookup yields CDR1 MGHRA and CDR2 YSYEKL. CDR3: CASSGLTGLFYGYTF. CDR3 in DNA: TGCGCCAGCAGCGGGCTCACAGGGCTCTTCTATGGCTACACCTTC.

The sample holds a few counts of this clonotype. The rearrangement uses TRBV7-8 and TRBJ2-1; 12 positions match TRBD2. Germline-derived CDR1 and CDR2 are SGHVS and FQNEAQ. The CDR3 has 21 amino acids. J was trimmed by 4 bases and V by 5 bases; bases with no gene match: 21. The CDR3 spells CASSPRRLAGGSAPRYNEQFF. DNA of the CDR3: TGTGCCAGCAGCCCGCGGCGGCTAGCGGGAGGGTCGGCACCCCGTTACAATGAGCAGTTCTTC. The full variable domain, rest sourced from reference TRBV7-8 and TRBJ2-1, is GAGVSQSPRYKVAKRGQDVALRCDPISGHVSLFWYQQALGQGPEFLTYFQNEAQLDKSGLPSDRFFAERPEGSVSTLKIQRTQQEDSAVYLCASSPRRLAGGSAPRYNEQFFGPGTRLTVL.

This clonotype turned up a few times. V is TRBV7-9 and J is TRBJ2-3; 8 bases fit TRBD1. With V trimmed by 4 bases and J by 3 bases, 9 bases remained unmatched. The CDR3 length is 16 residues. CDR1 is SEHNR, CDR2 FQNEAQ, per germline (reference sequence). CDR3 DNA sequence: TGTGCCAGCAGCTCCAATCAGGGGGCGCATACAGATACGCAGTATTTT. Translating it yields CASSSNQGAHTDTQYF.

J is TRBJ2-1 and V is TRBV29-1; TRBD1 agrees at 8 bases. Per the germline V gene, CDR1 is SQVTM and CDR2 is ANQGSEA. The CDR3 extends over 14 amino acids. Losses at the gene ends were 3 bases for V and 4 bases for J; bases not matched to a gene: 5. CDR3 protein: CSVDTTGVYNEQFF. The CDR3 region has the DNA TGCAGCGTTGACACGACAGGGGTGTACAATGAGCAGTTCTTC.

V gene TRBV27 combines with J gene TRBJ1-2; D may be TRBD1 (5 bases). V lost 3 bases, J lost 4 bases, and 9 bases lay in between. Germline V CDR1 and CDR2: MNHEY, SMNVEV (reference sequence). The CDR3 has 13 amino acids. This chain's CDR3 is CASSLKGTYGYTF. The DNA of the CDR3 is TGTGCCAGCAGTTTGAAAGGGACCTATGGCTACACCTTC.

V usage is TRBV5-3 and J usage is TRBJ2-7; the D gene is possibly TRBD1 (6 bases). TRBV5-3 counts as an open reading frame of uncertain function. With 8 bases removed from V and 3 bases from J, the gap between germline ends came to 21 bases. The CDR3 loop spans 15 amino acids. The CDR3 region is CASSLQGQGLYEQYF. In DNA form, the CDR3 reads TGTGCCAGCAGCCTCCAGGGGCAGGGCCTCTACGAGCAGTACTTC.

This chain links TRBV19 with TRBJ1-1; 7 positions match TRBD1. The germline gives CDR1 LNHDA, CDR2 SQIVND (reference sequence). This CDR3 has 13 amino acids. The J segment lost 6 bases and the V segment lost 7 bases, leaving 8 bases of the junction unmatched. The CDR3 loop reads CASKLTGSAEAFF. CDR3 nucleotide sequence: TGTGCCAGTAAACTGACAGGGTCCGCTGAAGCTTTCTTT.

The V gene is TRBV19, the J gene TRBJ2-5; 13 bases line up with TRBD2. V was clipped by 5 bases and J by 2 bases; unmatched bases: 5. The CDR3 sequence is 16 residues long. Looked up from germline, CDR1 is LNHDA and CDR2 is SQIVND (reference sequence). CDR3 in DNA: TGTGCCAGTAGTGGAGGGACTAGCGGGGTTCAAGAGACCCAGTACTTC. Its protein is CASSGGTSGVQETQYF. Full variable domain (remainder filled in from reference TRBV19 and TRBJ2-5): DGGITQSPKYLFRKEGQNVTLSCEQNLNHDAMYWYRQDPGQGLRLIYYSQIVNDFQKGDIAEGYSVSREKKESFPLTVTSAQKNPTAFYLCASSGGTSGVQETQYFGPGTRLLVL.

This clonotype was detected a few times. In nucleotides, the CDR3 is TGTGCCAGCAGCCCCCGGCAGCCCGACAACTATGGCTACACCTTC. Protein product: CASSPRQPDNYGYTF. This sequence joins TRBV4-2 and TRBJ1-2; D gene uncertain. Germline V CDR1 and CDR2: LGHNA, YNFKEQ. The CDR3 totals 15 residues. V lost 4 bases, J lost 2 bases, and 14 bases lay in between.

This clonotype was observed a few times. This chain uses TRBV28 with TRBJ1-2; D gene unclear. CDR3 size: 16 residues. The V end lost 3 bases, the J end lost 2 bases, and 16 bases lay between the germline ends. Per germline, CDR1 MDHEN and CDR2 SYDVKM. The CDR3 here is CASSFPGSVWNYGYTF. The CDR3 region has the DNA TGTGCCAGCAGTTTTCCAGGTTCGGTCTGGAACTATGGCTACACCTTC.

This clonotype was seen only once. The chain has TRBV29-1 and TRBJ1-1; no firm D call. V was trimmed by 4 bases and J by 4 bases, leaving 7 bases between them. There are 11 residues in the CDR3. Per germline, CDR1 SQVTM and CDR2 ANQGSEA. CDR3 bases: TGCAGCGTTGCGGGCCGCACTGAAGCTTTCTTT. This encodes CSVAGRTEAFF. The complete variable domain, with remaining parts taken from reference TRBV29-1 and TRBJ1-1, reads SAVISQKPSRDICQRGTSLTIQCQVDSQVTMMFWYRQQPGQSLTLIATANQGSEATYESGFVIDKFPISRPNLTFSTLTVSNMSPEDSSIYLCSVAGRTEAFFGQGTRLTVV.

This CDR3 is CASSLFEQYV. The CDR3 DNA follows: TGTGCCAGCAGTTTATTCGAGCAGTACGTC. This chain uses TRBV12-3 or TRBV12-4 with TRBJ2-7; D gene unclear. The CDR3 runs 10 residues. V was cut by 2 bases and J by 6 bases, with 2 bases left in between.

As to this clonotype: The conserved phenylalanine or tryptophan normally closing the CDR3 is absent here, so this likely arose from a read error. The chain recombines TRBV12-3 or TRBV12-4 with TRBJ2-3; no clear D. The CDR3 runs to 16 residues. V gave up 6 bases and J gave up 1 base, with 17 bases separating them. The CDR3, as DNA: TGTGCCAGCAGCCCCGATCTAGTGTCGGGCACAGATACGCAGTATCTT. Translating it yields CASSPDLVSGTDTQYL.